This T cell receptor (beta chain) emerged from a study of a mutant IDH1 vaccine in newly diagnosed glioma (dated by TCRdb to about 2021). Turning to the overall study: Vaccination began 4-6 weeks after radiotherapy alone, or alongside temozolomide cycles in the chemotherapy-containing groups. Six visits were used for peripheral blood collection: V03 (baseline), V05, V07, V10, V12 and V13. For exploratory analyses, longitudinal TCRB deep sequencing was carried out in roughly 25 treated patients wherever samples were available. Visit V12 was the week-35 safety follow-up and visit V13 was the week-47 end of study. Of the approximately 29 treated patients, around 62% were male and approximately 38% were female, and a mean age of roughly 41 years was recorded. Before enrollment, patients had received standard therapy of radiotherapy alone, temozolomide alone, or radiochemotherapy with temozolomide; most received the combination.

General conclusions and limits of the study: According to the authors, sample limitations meant that analyses of patient blood samples could not be reproduced. Across multiple MHC alleles, vaccine-induced immune responses were seen in just over 90% of patients. Pseudoprogression seemed to be unrelated to changes in the top peripheral T cell clonotypes found by TCRB sequencing. Availability determined which PBMC samples were chosen for TCRB deep sequencing.

The time point label corresponds to: week 47, end of study. Each vaccine dose was 300 ug of a 20-mer mutant IDH1 peptide in Montanide, given subcutaneously with topical imiquimod. Eight vaccinations were administered to patients in weeks 1, 3, 5, 7, 11, 15, 19 and 23, corresponding to visits V03 through V10. The donors had newly diagnosed IDH1-mutant astrocytomas of WHO grade 3 or 4 that showed loss of nuclear ATRX. The samples were drawn from NOA16, a multicentre, single-arm, open-label phase I trial in Germany that tested a mutant IDH1 peptide vaccine in humans for the first time. The DNeasy Blood and Tissue Kit was used to extract genomic DNA from EDTA blood for TCRB sequencing. V sheds 6 bases and J sheds 5 bases, leaving 17 bases between their ends. Based on the germline V gene, the CDR1 and CDR2 sequences are SNHLY and FYNNEI. Spanning cysteine to phenylalanine, the CDR3 consists of 15 amino acids. Here the CDR3 DNA is all that survives: 45 bases in frame from base 1.

A remark on this clone: The target of this receptor is not known. Per-base qualities were not stored, and no clone one base away is much larger.

Library preparation used the immunoSEQ multiplex PCR assay. Rearranged TCR beta chain sequences were amplified with the hsTCRB Kit following the manufacturer's protocol. An Illumina MiSeq was used to sequence the TCRB libraries. In the authors' own workflow: The kit vendor's proprietary platform handled demultiplexing, trimming and gene mapping. TCRdb holds this immuneACCESS table with in-frame rearrangements only. Some clones are missing; in checked studies, unresolved V genes explain under half, and the rest has no known cause. V, J and clone size reflect that table, while D and trimming were determined from the DNA. This sample holds 75,000 to 95,000 clones; around nine tenths were observed only once. 0.77% of the sample goes to the ten largest clones.

The specimen comprised PBMCs, sampled from a glioma patient whose treatment included an IDH1 peptide vaccine. The V and J segments used are TRBV2 and TRBJ1-5; the D gene cannot be named for sure. The clonotype comes from a woman in her forties or fifties with glioma. DNA sequence: TGTGCCAGCAGGCAGGAGATGGGCGGGGATCAGCCCCAGCATTTT. It specifies CASRQEMGGDQPQHF.